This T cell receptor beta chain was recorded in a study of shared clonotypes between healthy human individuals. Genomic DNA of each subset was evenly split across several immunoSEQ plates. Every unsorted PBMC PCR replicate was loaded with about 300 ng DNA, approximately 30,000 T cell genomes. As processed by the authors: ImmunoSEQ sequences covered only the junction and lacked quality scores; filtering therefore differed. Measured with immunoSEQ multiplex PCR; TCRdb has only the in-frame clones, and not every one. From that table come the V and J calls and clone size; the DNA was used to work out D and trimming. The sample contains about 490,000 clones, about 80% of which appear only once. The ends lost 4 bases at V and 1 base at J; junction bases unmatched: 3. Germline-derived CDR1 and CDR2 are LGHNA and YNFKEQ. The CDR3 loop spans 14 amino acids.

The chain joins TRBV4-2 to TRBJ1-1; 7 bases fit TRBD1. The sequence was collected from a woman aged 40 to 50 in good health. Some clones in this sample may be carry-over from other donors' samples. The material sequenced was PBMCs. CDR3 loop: CASSPGQTNTEAFF. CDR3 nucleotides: TGTGCCAGCAGCCCGGGACAGACGAACACTGAAGCTTTCTTT.